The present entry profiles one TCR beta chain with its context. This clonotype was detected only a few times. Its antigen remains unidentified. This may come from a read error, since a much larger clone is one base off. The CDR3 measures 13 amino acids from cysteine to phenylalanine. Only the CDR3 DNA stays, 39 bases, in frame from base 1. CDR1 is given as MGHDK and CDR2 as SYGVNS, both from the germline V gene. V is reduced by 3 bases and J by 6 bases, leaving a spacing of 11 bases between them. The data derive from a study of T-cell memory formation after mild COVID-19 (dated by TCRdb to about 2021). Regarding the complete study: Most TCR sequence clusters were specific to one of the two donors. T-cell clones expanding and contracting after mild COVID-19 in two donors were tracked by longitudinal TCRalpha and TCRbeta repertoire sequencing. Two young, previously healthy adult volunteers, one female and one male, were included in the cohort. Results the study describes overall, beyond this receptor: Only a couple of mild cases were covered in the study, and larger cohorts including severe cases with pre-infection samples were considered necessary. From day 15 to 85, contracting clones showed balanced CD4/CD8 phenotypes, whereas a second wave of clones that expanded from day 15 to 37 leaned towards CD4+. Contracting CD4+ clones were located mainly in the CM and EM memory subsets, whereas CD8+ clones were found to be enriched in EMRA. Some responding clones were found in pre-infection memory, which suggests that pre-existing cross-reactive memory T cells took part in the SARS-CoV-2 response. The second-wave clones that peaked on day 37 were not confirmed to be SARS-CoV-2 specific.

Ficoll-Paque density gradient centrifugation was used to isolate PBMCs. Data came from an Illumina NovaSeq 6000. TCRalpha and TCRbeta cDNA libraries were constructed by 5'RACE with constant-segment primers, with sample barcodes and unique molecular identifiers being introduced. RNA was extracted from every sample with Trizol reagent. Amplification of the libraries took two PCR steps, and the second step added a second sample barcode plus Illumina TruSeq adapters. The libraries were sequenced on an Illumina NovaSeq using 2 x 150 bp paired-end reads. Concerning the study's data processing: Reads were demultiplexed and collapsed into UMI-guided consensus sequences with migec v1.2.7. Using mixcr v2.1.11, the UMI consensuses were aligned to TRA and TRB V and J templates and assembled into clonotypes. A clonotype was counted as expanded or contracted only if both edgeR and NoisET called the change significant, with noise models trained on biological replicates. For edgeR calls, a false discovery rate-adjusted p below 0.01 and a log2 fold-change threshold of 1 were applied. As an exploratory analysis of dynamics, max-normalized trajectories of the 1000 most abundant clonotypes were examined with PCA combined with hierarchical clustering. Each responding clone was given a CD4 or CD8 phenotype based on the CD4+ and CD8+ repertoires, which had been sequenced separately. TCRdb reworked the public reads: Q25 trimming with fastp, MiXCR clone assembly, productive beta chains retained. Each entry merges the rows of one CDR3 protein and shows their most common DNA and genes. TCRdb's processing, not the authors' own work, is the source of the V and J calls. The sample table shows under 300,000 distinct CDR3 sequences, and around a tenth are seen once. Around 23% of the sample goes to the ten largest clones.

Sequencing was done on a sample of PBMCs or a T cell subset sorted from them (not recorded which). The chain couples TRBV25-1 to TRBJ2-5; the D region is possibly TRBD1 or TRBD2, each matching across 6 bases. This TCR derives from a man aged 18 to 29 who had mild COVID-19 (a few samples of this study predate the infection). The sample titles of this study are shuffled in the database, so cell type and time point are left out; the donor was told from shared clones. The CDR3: CASSDWGAQTQYF. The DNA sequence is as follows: TGTGCCAGCAGTGACTGGGGGGCGCAGACCCAGTACTTC.